The 2 T cell receptor beta chains listed next were all sequenced from one sample in a study of T cell responses to AZD1222 COVID-19 vaccine. Data came from immunoSEQ multiplex PCR; TCRdb stores just in-frame clones and leaves some out. The table records roughly 49,000 clones, 80% to 90% of them present only once. The sample consisted of peripheral blood, taken 28 days after the second AZD1222 dose. Every receptor here comes from an adult who received the AZD1222 COVID-19 vaccine.

This sequence joins TRBV6-5 and TRBJ1-5; the match to TRBD1 covers 7 bases. The CDR3 spans 14 residues. V shed 8 bases, J shed 5 bases, and the junction held 9 bases outside the gene matches. The germline V gene has CDR1 MNHEY and CDR2 SVGAGI. The CDR3 loop is CASQTLQGHQPQHF. In nucleotides, the CDR3 is TGTGCCAGCCAAACTTTACAGGGGCATCAGCCCCAGCATTTT.

A few counts support this clone. The genes are TRBV5-8 and TRBJ2-3, with 7 bases that match TRBD1. J gave up 4 bases and V 4 bases, and 12 bases lay outside the gene matches. The CDR3 is 16 residues long. The germline V gene has CDR1 SGHTS and CDR2 YDEGEE. CDR3 DNA: TGTGCCAGCAGCCTTGAGACAGGGAGAGAGGCAGATACGCAGTATTTT. This translates into CASSLETGREADTQYF.